The 26 T cell receptor beta chains given below trace back to one sample, sequenced in a study of blood T cell repertoires in COVID-19. Clones were read by immunoSEQ multiplex PCR, and TCRdb kept only the in-frame ones, dropping some. The sample carries a few hundred thousand clones, 70% to 90% recorded once. The sample consisted of peripheral blood. The receptors shown here come from a woman aged 45-59 years with COVID-19, enrolled during active disease.

This chain connects TRBV5-5 to TRBJ1-1; 10 bases are a match to TRBD1. The CDR3 sequence is 15 residues long. The germline gives CDR1 SGHKS, CDR2 YYEKEE (reference sequence). The trim removed 3 bases at V and 4 bases at J, leaving 6 bases unmatched. The CDR3 DNA reads TGTGCCAGCAGCTCTAGAGACAGGGGGCTCACTGAAGCTTTCTTT. Its translation: CASSSRDRGLTEAFF.

This chain connects TRBV25-1 to TRBJ2-1, with 9 bases matching TRBD2. This CDR3 is built from 12 residues. V was pared by 7 bases and J by 15 bases, with 10 bases of the junction left unmatched. CDR1 is MGHDK, CDR2 SYGVNS, per germline. CDR3 loop: CASTSLAGVPFF. CDR3 in DNA: TGTGCCAGCACATCCTTAGCGGGAGTGCCGTTCTTC.

V and J are TRBV7-2 and TRBJ2-2; D gene uncertain. The CDR3 consists of 16 residues. Trimming cost V 0 bases and J 4 bases, with 12 bases left between them. Germline lookup yields CDR1 SGHTA and CDR2 FQGNSA. The CDR3: CASSLAPLRFTGELFF. In nucleotides, the CDR3 is TGTGCCAGCAGCTTAGCGCCACTGCGCTTCACCGGGGAGCTGTTTTTT.

The chain employs TRBV7-9 and TRBJ2-7; maybe TRBD1 (7 bases). V lost 1 base and J lost 6, with 22 bases in between. Germline V gene lookup returns CDR1 SEHNR and CDR2 FQNEAQ (reference sequence). CDR3 length equals 17 residues. DNA of the CDR3: TGTGCCAGCAGCTTAGTATCGGGGGCAGGGGGACTGGTCGAGCAGTACTTC. Translation gives CASSLVSGAGGLVEQYF.

The chain is built from TRBV13 and TRBJ2-5; D is unresolved. Between the trimmed V and J ends, which lost 0 bases and 4 bases, there was a span of 3 bases. CDR1 is PRHDT and CDR2 is FYEKMQ in the germline V gene (reference sequence). There are 12 residues in the CDR3. For the CDR3, the DNA is TGTGCCAGCAGCTTAGGTCGAGAGACCCAGTACTTC. Protein sequence: CASSLGRETQYF.

The chain couples TRBV2 to TRBJ2-5, with 9 bases matching TRBD2. The junction had 16 bases not matched to a gene; V was cut back by 3 bases and J by 11 bases. The germline V gene encodes CDR1 SNHLY and CDR2 FYNNEI. The CDR3 is 16 residues long. The CDR3 loop reads CASSDGVVVGGLAQYF. The CDR3 DNA follows: TGTGCCAGCAGTGATGGGGTTGTCGTGGGGGGACTAGCACAGTACTTC.

This chain connects TRBV5-8 to TRBJ1-3; D uncertain. Trimming removed 3 bases at V and 11 bases at J, with 9 bases between. Germline V gene lookup returns CDR1 SGHTS and CDR2 YDEGEE. The CDR3 spans 11 residues. The CDR3 nucleotides read TGTGCCAGCAGCTCAAACTTGGCCATATATTTT. Residues: CASSSNLAIYF.

V gene TRBV3-1 (or the pseudogene TRBV3-2) combines with J gene TRBJ1-2; D uncertain. The CDR3 covers 15 residues. Germline V gives CDR1 LGHDT, CDR2 YNNKEL (reference sequence). V lost 1 base to trimming and J lost 5 bases, with 14 bases between them. CDR3 residues: CASSQAGQAWYGYTF. The CDR3 DNA reads as TGTGCCAGCAGCCAAGCTGGTCAGGCTTGGTATGGCTACACCTTC.

The rearrangement uses TRBV4-1 and TRBJ1-3, with a weak D call TRBD1 (6 bases). V shed 2 bases and J shed 2 bases, with 10 bases lying between them. The CDR3 consists of 15 residues. The germline CDR1 and CDR2 sequences are MGHRA and YSYEKL. CDR3 nucleotide sequence: TGCGCCAGCAGCCAACTACAGGGCACTGGAAACACCATATATTTT. This gives the protein CASSQLQGTGNTIYF.

The chain carries TRBV15 and TRBJ2-6; 7 nucleotides agree with TRBD1. The CDR3 contains 21 residues. Trimming at V came to 0 bases and at J to 0 bases, leaving 14 bases not matched to a gene. The V gene's germline CDR1 is LNHNV and CDR2 YYDKDF (reference sequence). As DNA, the CDR3 is TGTGCCACCAGCAGAGATCCCGTTTCCGGGACAGAGTCCTCTGGGGCCAACGTCCTGACTTTC. It is translated as CATSRDPVSGTESSGANVLTF.

This clone was detected once. The CDR3 DNA is TGTGCCAGCAGCTTGGAACAGGGCGGAAGCACAGATACGCAGTATTTT. This gives the protein CASSLEQGGSTDTQYF. The rearrangement links TRBV5-5 to TRBJ2-3; D perhaps matches TRBD1 (6 bases). Trimming took off 0 bases at V and 0 bases at J, with 11 bases between the two ends. The CDR3 has 16 residues. Germline V gene lookup returns CDR1 SGHKS and CDR2 YYEKEE (reference sequence).

The V call is TRBV29-1, the J call TRBJ1-4; the D gene is possibly TRBD1 (6 bases). The V end lost 1 base, the J end lost 5 bases, and 11 bases lay between the germline ends. CDR3 length equals 14 residues. The V gene's germline CDR1 is SQVTM and CDR2 ANQGSEA. CDR3: CSVEGGGANEKLFF. The CDR3 DNA is TGCAGCGTTGAAGGGGGGGGCGCGAATGAAAAACTGTTTTTT.

In its sample, this clone was seen a few times. The V gene is TRBV19, the J gene TRBJ2-2; D might be TRBD1 (6 bases). V gave up 10 bases and J gave up 1 base, with 19 bases separating them. Germline V gives CDR1 LNHDA, CDR2 SQIVND (reference sequence). The CDR3 is 16 residues long. Here the CDR3 reads CATRSRDNRNTGELFF. The CDR3 coding sequence is TGTGCCACTCGAAGTAGGGACAACCGGAACACCGGGGAGCTGTTTTTT.

The table lists this clone with a few counts. This sequence joins TRBV19 and TRBJ2-7, with TRBD2 matching over 7 bases. The CDR3 totals 13 residues. J lost 2 bases, V lost 9 bases, and 7 bases had no gene match. Germline assignment: CDR1 LNHDA and CDR2 SQIVND (reference sequence). CDR3 sequence reads: CASRGGDPYEQYF. The CDR3 region has the DNA TGTGCCAGCCGGGGAGGGGATCCCTACGAGCAGTACTTC. Full variable domain (missing parts from reference TRBV19 and TRBJ2-7): DGGITQSPKYLFRKEGQNVTLSCEQNLNHDAMYWYRQDPGQGLRLIYYSQIVNDFQKGDIAEGYSVSREKKESFPLTVTSAQKNPTAFYLCASRGGDPYEQYFGPGTRLTVT.

The chain links TRBV5-5 to TRBJ1-1; 7 bases are a match to TRBD1. Unmatched junction bases numbered 11, after V lost 0 bases and J lost 6 bases. The CDR3 totals 16 residues. Germline assignment: CDR1 SGHKS and CDR2 YYEKEE (reference sequence). The CDR3 loop is CASSLGDRDRGSEAFF. The CDR3 region has the DNA TGTGCCAGCAGCTTGGGCGACAGGGATCGAGGCTCTGAAGCTTTCTTT.

This clone was counted a single time. The chain joins TRBV24-1 to TRBJ2-2; TRBD1 matches at 8 bases. The V gene end was trimmed by 3 bases and the J gene end by 5 bases; junction bases not matched to a gene: 4. Germline V lookup: CDR1 KGHDR, CDR2 SFDVKD. This CDR3 spans 15 amino acids. CDR3 region: CATSDHRGRTGELFF. DNA for the CDR3: TGTGCCACCAGTGATCACAGGGGGAGGACCGGGGAGCTGTTTTTT.

The chain has TRBV7-9 and TRBJ1-1, with D uncertain. Germline assignment: CDR1 SEHNR and CDR2 FQNEAQ (reference sequence). Trimming cost V 2 bases and J 3 bases, with 13 bases left between them. The CDR3 runs 15 residues. CDR3 DNA sequence: TGTGCCAGCAGCTTATTATCGGGAACGGACACTGAAGCTTTCTTT. Amino acids: CASSLLSGTDTEAFF.

This clone was counted once. The chain has TRBV5-1 and TRBJ1-6; D possibly corresponds to TRBD1 (6 bases). Trimming left V 0 bases short and J 6 bases short, with 16 bases between. Looked up from germline, CDR1 is SGHRS and CDR2 is YFSETQ. The CDR3 consists of 17 residues. The CDR3 DNA is TGCGCCAGCAGCTTGGAGGCAGGGGCTCGGGTTAATTCACCCCTCCACTTT. Translating it yields CASSLEAGARVNSPLHF.

This rearrangement joins TRBV5-1 to TRBJ2-7, with 9 bases aligning to TRBD1. V shed 1 base and J 2 bases; nucleotides not matched to a gene: 7. The length of the CDR3 is 16 residues. Germline CDR1 SGHRS, CDR2 YFSETQ. CDR3 loop: CASSLPPGQGPYEQYF. The DNA for the CDR3 is TGCGCCAGCAGCTTGCCTCCGGGACAGGGCCCCTACGAGCAGTACTTC.

The chain links TRBV12-5 to TRBJ1-1, with TRBD1 matching over 8 bases. Germline CDR1 reads LGHNT; CDR2 reads FRNRAP. V trimming: 9 bases; J trimming: 1 base; junction bases outside the gene matches: 10. This CDR3 region has 15 residues. CDR3 region: CASARQGAWNTEAFF. The CDR3 DNA follows: TGTGCTAGCGCAAGGCAGGGGGCTTGGAACACTGAAGCTTTCTTT.

The chain joins TRBV9 to TRBJ1-4, with 10 positions matching TRBD1. The CDR3 totals 16 residues. Germline-derived CDR1 and CDR2 are SGDLS and YYNGEE. Trimming removed 4 bases from V and 8 bases from J; junction bases left unmatched: 11. The chain's CDR3 is CASSSLGTGVFEKLFF. In DNA form, the CDR3 reads TGTGCCAGCAGCTCCCTAGGGACAGGGGTTTTCGAAAAACTGTTTTTT.

Here the CDR3 reads CASSVFGGRNTEAFF. The CDR3 coding sequence is TGTGCCAGCAGCGTGTTCGGGGGGCGGAACACTGAAGCTTTCTTT. J is TRBJ1-1 and V is TRBV5-7, with a weak D call TRBD1 (6 bases). TRBV5-7 is sorted into the ORF group, with uncertain function. The ends were cut back, 4 bases at V and 1 base at J, with 14 bases in the middle. The CDR3 is made up of 15 amino acids.

This clone was seen only once. The V and J genes are TRBV13 and TRBJ2-3; 10 positions agree with TRBD1. Looked up from germline, CDR1 is PRHDT and CDR2 is FYEKMQ (reference sequence). V trimming: 3 bases; J trimming: 4 bases; junction bases outside the gene matches: 10. There are 17 residues in the CDR3. The CDR3 DNA follows: TGTGCCAGCAGCTTCGGCGGACAGGGGGTTTACTCAGATACGCAGTATTTT. This gives the protein CASSFGGQGVYSDTQYF.

The J gene is TRBJ1-2, the V gene TRBV2, with D possibly TRBD1 on 5 matching bases. Germline loops: CDR1 SNHLY, CDR2 FYNNEI. Trimming took off 6 bases at V and 0 bases at J, with 17 bases between the two ends. This CDR3 is built from 16 residues. The CDR3 DNA follows: TGTGCCAGCAGCACGACAGCCCACCTTACTAACTATGGCTACACCTTC. It specifies CASSTTAHLTNYGYTF.

This CDR3 is CASSPGRGATNEKLFF. DNA of the CDR3: TGTGCCAGCAGCCCTGGACGGGGAGCAACTAATGAAAAACTGTTTTTT. The chain combines TRBV4-2 with TRBJ1-4; D unresolved. The length of the CDR3 is 16 residues. V was clipped by 4 bases and J by 0 bases, with 12 bases between them. Per the germline V gene, CDR1 is LGHNA and CDR2 is YNFKEQ.

This chain links TRBV4-2 with TRBJ1-5; no clear D. This CDR3 region has 15 residues. Germline CDR1 is LGHNA and CDR2 is YNFKEQ. Trimming cost V 0 bases and J 7 bases, with 13 bases left between them. As DNA, the CDR3 is TGTGCCAGCAGCCAAGAGGGGAGGGAGGGCCAGCCCCAGCATTTT. Its translation is CASSQEGREGQPQHF.